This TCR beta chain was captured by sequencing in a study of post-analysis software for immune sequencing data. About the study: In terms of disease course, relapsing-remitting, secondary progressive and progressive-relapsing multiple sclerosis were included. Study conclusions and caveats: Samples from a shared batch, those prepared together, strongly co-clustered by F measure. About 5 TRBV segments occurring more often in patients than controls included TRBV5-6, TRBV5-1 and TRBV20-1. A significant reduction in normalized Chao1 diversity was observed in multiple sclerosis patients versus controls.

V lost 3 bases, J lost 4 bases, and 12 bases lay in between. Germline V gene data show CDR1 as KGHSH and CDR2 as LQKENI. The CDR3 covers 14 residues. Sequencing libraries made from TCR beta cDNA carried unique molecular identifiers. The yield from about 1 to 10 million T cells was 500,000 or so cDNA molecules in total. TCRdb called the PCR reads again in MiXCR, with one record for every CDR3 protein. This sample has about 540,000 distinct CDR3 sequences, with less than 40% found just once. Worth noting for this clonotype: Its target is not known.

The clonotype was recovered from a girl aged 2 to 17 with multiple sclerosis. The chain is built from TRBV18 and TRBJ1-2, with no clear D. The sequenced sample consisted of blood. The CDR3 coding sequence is TGTGCCAGCTCACCTAAGACACCGCTCTATGGCTACACCTTC. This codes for CASSPKTPLYGYTF.